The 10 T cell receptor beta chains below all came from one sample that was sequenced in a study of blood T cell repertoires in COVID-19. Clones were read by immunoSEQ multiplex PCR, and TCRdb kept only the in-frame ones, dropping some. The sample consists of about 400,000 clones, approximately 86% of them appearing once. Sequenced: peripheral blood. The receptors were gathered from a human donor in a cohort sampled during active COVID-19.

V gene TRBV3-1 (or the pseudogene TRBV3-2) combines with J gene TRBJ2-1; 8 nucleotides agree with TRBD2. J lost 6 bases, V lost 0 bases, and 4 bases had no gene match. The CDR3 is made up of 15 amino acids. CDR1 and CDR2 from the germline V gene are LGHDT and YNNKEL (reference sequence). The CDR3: CASSQDVGGVNEQFF. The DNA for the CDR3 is TGTGCCAGCAGCCAAGATGTCGGGGGGGTCAATGAGCAGTTCTTC.

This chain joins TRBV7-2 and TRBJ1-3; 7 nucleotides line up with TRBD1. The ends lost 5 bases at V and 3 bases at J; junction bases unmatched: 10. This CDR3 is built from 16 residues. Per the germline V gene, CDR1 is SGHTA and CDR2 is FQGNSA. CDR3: CASSLMTGRYGNTIYF. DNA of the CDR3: TGTGCCAGCAGCCTCATGACAGGGCGGTATGGAAACACCATATATTTT.

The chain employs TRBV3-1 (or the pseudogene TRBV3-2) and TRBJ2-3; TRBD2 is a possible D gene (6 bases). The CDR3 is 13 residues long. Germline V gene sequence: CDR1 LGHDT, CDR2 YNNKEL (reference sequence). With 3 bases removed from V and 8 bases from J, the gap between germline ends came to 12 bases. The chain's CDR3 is CASSHGGDGTQYF. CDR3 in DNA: TGTGCCAGCAGCCATGGAGGGGATGGTACGCAGTATTTT.

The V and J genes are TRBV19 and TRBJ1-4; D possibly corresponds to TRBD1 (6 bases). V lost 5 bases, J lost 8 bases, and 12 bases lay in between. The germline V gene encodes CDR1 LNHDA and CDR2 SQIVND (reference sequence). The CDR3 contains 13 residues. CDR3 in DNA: TGTGCCAGTAGTCCACGGGACAAGGAAAAACTGTTTTTT. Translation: CASSPRDKEKLFF.

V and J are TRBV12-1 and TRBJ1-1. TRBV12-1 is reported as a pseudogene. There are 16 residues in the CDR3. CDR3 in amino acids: CASSFDGSGSNTEAFF. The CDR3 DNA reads TGTGCCAGCAGCTTTGACGGGAGTGGGTCCAACACTGAAGCTTTCTTT.

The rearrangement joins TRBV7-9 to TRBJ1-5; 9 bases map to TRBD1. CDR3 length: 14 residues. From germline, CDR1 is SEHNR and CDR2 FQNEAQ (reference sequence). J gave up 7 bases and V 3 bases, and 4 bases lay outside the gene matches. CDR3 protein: CASSLGTGHQPQHF. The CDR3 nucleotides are TGTGCCAGCAGCTTGGGGACAGGGCACCAGCCCCAGCATTTT.

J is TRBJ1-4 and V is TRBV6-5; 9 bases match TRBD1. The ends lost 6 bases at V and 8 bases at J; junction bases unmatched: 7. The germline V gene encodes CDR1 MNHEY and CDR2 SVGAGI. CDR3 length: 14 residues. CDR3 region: CASRLDRGSEKLFF. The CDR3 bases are TGTGCCAGCAGATTGGACAGGGGTAGCGAAAAACTGTTTTTT.

The CDR3 spells CASSLAGTSSYEQYF. The CDR3 nucleotides are TGTGCCAGCAGCTTAGCCGGGACTTCATCCTACGAGCAGTACTTC. V usage is TRBV7-2 and J usage is TRBJ2-7; D might be TRBD2 (6 bases). V was shortened by 0 bases and J by 1 base, with 10 bases between the two germline ends. Germline-derived CDR1 and CDR2 are SGHTA and FQGNSA. The CDR3 runs 15 residues. The entire variable domain, with the rest obtained from reference TRBV7-2 and TRBJ2-7, is as follows: GAGVSQSPSNKVTEKGKDVELRCDPISGHTALYWYRQSLGQGLEFLIYFQGNSAPDKSGLPSDRFSAERTGGSVSTLTIQRTQQEDSAVYLCASSLAGTSSYEQYFGPGTRLTVT.

The CDR3 loop is CASSQRGTGVQPQHF. For the CDR3, the DNA is TGCGCCAGCAGCCAACGCGGGACAGGGGTCCAGCCCCAGCATTTT. The chain uses TRBV4-1 and TRBJ1-5; 10 nucleotides match TRBD1. Germline CDR1 MGHRA, CDR2 YSYEKL. The CDR3 has 15 residues. V lost 2 bases and J lost 7; bases outside the gene matches: 5.

The CDR3 region is CASRLREVTDTQYF. In DNA form, the CDR3 reads TGTGCCAGCAGGTTACGGGAGGTGACAGATACGCAGTATTTT. The chain carries TRBV2 and TRBJ2-3, with TRBD2 identical over 7 bases. This CDR3 region has 14 residues. V shed 6 bases and J 3 bases; nucleotides not matched to a gene: 6. From germline, CDR1 is SNHLY and CDR2 FYNNEI.